This T cell receptor (beta chain) derives from a study of cytomegalovirus exposure and HLA in healthy donors. General study findings and limits: In a later analysis, a missense DCLRE1C variant was linked to TCR beta V- and J-gene trimming. The authors considered a cluster of highly shared sequence variants likely to be a sequencing artifact. Earlier analysis looked at TCR beta V segments, and most were productive about 87% or about 30% of the time.

This clone appeared once. What it recognizes is unknown. The PCR ran on 60 Vbeta and 13 Jbeta primers. The repertoire was sequenced with immunoSEQ multiplex PCR; TCRdb's copy has only in-frame clones and lacks some. The data show about 160,000 clones, around 88% seen once. Germline values: CDR1 MNHNS, CDR2 SASEGT. The V and J ends lost 3 bases and 10 bases respectively, with 13 bases between them. The CDR3 consists of 14 residues. The TCR was taken from a woman in her 30s in good health and CMV-seronegative. The chain carries TRBV6-1 and TRBJ1-6; D is perhaps TRBD1 (6 bases). Material for sequencing was PBMCs. The CDR3 spells CASSDGRGDSPLHF. The DNA for the CDR3 is TGTGCCAGCAGTGATGGCAGGGGAGACTCACCCCTCCACTTT.